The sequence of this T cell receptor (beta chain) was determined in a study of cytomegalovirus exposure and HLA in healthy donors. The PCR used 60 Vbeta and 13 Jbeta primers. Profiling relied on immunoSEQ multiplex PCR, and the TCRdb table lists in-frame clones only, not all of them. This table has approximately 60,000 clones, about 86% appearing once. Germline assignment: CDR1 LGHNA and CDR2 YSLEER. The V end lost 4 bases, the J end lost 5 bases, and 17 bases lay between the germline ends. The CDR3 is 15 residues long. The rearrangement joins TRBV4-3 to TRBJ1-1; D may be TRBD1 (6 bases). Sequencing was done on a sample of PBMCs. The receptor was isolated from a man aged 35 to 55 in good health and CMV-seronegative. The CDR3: CASSPNGWGQTEAFF. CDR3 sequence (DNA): TGCGCCAGCAGCCCCAACGGTTGGGGGCAAACTGAAGCTTTCTTT.